A single sample gave rise to the 22 T cell receptor beta chains below, sequenced in a study of blood T cell repertoires in COVID-19. Produced via immunoSEQ multiplex PCR; TCRdb's table is partial and in-frame only. The repertoire includes 130,000 to 150,000 clones, around 80% of them detected once, and over 4% sits in the top ten. Sequenced material: peripheral blood. These receptors originate from a woman aged 45-59 years with acute or convalescent COVID-19.

The chain couples TRBV4-2 to TRBJ2-4; a possible D gene is TRBD2 (6 bases). Germline-derived CDR1 and CDR2 are LGHNA and YNFKEQ. The CDR3 consists of 15 residues. Trimming removed 0 bases at V and 2 bases at J, with 8 bases between. The DNA for the CDR3 is TGTGCCAGCAGCCAAGAGGGGGGAACCAAAAACATTCAGTACTTC. Translated: CASSQEGGTKNIQYF.

This clone was seen repeatedly, ten times or more. The sample has other DNA sequences that encode this CDR3 too. The CDR3 spells CASSPRNNEQFF. Here the CDR3 DNA reads TGTGCCAGCAGTCCGAGAAACAATGAGCAGTTCTTC. The chain links TRBV6-5 to TRBJ2-1; no reliable D call. Germline V gives CDR1 MNHEY, CDR2 SVGAGI. V lost 5 bases and J lost 5, with 7 bases in between. This CDR3 is built from 12 residues.

The chain has TRBV5-1 and TRBJ1-1; weak D call: TRBD1 (5 bases). The CDR3 consists of 15 residues. The germline V gene has CDR1 SGHRS and CDR2 YFSETQ. V dropped 4 bases and J dropped 3 bases, with 16 bases sitting between them. The CDR3 nucleotides are TGCGCCAGCAGCCCCATTGGGGGGGAGGACACTGAAGCTTTCTTT. Amino acids: CASSPIGGEDTEAFF. The full variable domain, its missing parts supplied by reference TRBV5-1 and TRBJ1-1, is KAGVTQTPRYLIKTRGQQVTLSCSPISGHRSVSWYQQTPGQGLQFLFEYFSETQRNKGNFPGRFSGRQFSNSRSEMNVSTLELGDSALYLCASSPIGGEDTEAFFGQGTRLTVV.

The V gene is TRBV14, the J gene TRBJ2-3; D ambiguous. Trimming shortened V by 0 bases and J by 10 bases, and 8 bases separated the two germline ends. Germline CDR1 reads SGHDN; CDR2 reads FVKESK. This CDR3 comprises 12 residues. The CDR3 sequence is CASSQDLLSQYF. The DNA for the CDR3 is TGTGCCAGCAGCCAAGATCTCCTTTCGCAGTATTTT. Variable domain in full (rest from reference TRBV14 and TRBJ2-3): EAGVTQFPSHSVIEKGQTVTLRCDPISGHDNLYWYRRVMGKEIKFLLHFVKESKQDESGMPNNRFLAERTGGTYSTLKVQPAELEDSGVYFCASSQDLLSQYFGPGTRLTVL.

This clone was recorded a few times. The rearrangement uses TRBV15 and TRBJ2-4; 12 bases map to TRBD1. The ends lost 0 bases at V and 2 bases at J; junction bases unmatched: 11. Germline loops: CDR1 LNHNV, CDR2 YYDKDF (reference sequence). The CDR3 runs 20 residues. Here the CDR3 reads CATSRDRGTGGGGSKNIQYF. DNA for the CDR3: TGTGCCACCAGCAGAGATCGAGGGACAGGGGGCGGCGGGTCCAAAAACATTCAGTACTTC.

This clone showed up just once. This chain connects TRBV4-3 to TRBJ2-2; no clear D gene. V lost 2 bases and J lost 0, with 7 bases in between. The germline CDR1 and CDR2 sequences are LGHNA and YSLEER. This CDR3 is built from 15 residues. CDR3 in DNA: TGCGCCAGCAGCCAACCCAGCGCGAACACCGGGGAGCTGTTTTTT. The encoded protein is CASSQPSANTGELFF.

Remarks on this clone: Its ends do not fully match the called genes, so a read error is possible. The J gene is TRBJ1-6, the V gene TRBV5-4; TRBD1 matches 9 bases. The CDR3 covers 12 residues. Germline CDR1 reads SGHNT; CDR2 reads YYREEE (reference sequence). The DNA of the CDR3 is TGTGCCAGCAGCTCCCCGGGACAGGGAAAGTACTTT. Protein: CASSSPGQGKYF.

The rearrangement joins TRBV27 to TRBJ1-6, with a possible D match to TRBD1 (6 bases). Trimming left V 3 bases short and J 10 bases short, with 10 bases between. CDR1 is MNHEY and CDR2 is SMNVEV in the germline V gene (reference sequence). The length of the CDR3 is 13 residues. The DNA of the CDR3 is TGTGCCAGCAGTTTTAAGGGGGACTCACCCCTCCACTTT. Protein: CASSFKGDSPLHF.

This clone has more than one count but fewer than ten. The rearrangement links TRBV6-5 to TRBJ1-3; D remains ambiguous. The length of the CDR3 is 15 residues. The V gene's germline CDR1 is MNHEY and CDR2 SVGAGI. The V end was cut by 6 bases, the J end by 0 bases, with 12 bases between. CDR3 sequence (DNA): TGTGCCAGCAGGGAGGTTCCAGACTCTGGAAACACCATATATTTT. Protein sequence: CASREVPDSGNTIYF.

Only a few counts were recorded for this clone. V gene TRBV5-5 combines with J gene TRBJ1-6; D may be TRBD1 (6 bases). Germline-derived CDR1 and CDR2 are SGHKS and YYEKEE (reference sequence). With 1 base removed from V and 10 bases from J, the gap between germline ends came to 9 bases. CDR3 length: 13 amino acids. The CDR3 region has the DNA TGTGCCAGCAGCTTGACAGGGTCCTCACCCCTCCACTTT. This sequence encodes CASSLTGSSPLHF.

This clone showed up just a few times. This chain joins TRBV5-8 and TRBJ1-5; D gene unclear. Germline V gene data show CDR1 as SGHTS and CDR2 as YDEGEE. Trimming took off 4 bases at V and 5 bases at J, with 7 bases between the two ends. The CDR3 loop spans 12 amino acids. The CDR3 protein is CASSTQDQPQHF. CDR3 in DNA: TGTGCCAGCAGCACTCAAGATCAGCCCCAGCATTTT.

The V and J genes are TRBV9 and TRBJ1-5, with D hard to call. The V end lost 8 bases, the J end lost 7 bases, and 10 bases lay between the germline ends. This CDR3 contains 11 residues. The germline gives CDR1 SGDLS, CDR2 YYNGEE. The CDR3 is CASTPRQPQHF. As DNA, the CDR3 is TGTGCCAGTACCCCACGGCAGCCCCAGCATTTT.

This chain uses TRBV6-2 or TRBV6-3 with TRBJ2-7; no reliable D call. V was clipped by 2 bases and J by 4 bases, with 12 bases between them. This CDR3 spans 14 amino acids. In germline, CDR1 is MNHEY, CDR2 SVGEGT. Here the CDR3 reads CASSYGAGGYEQYF. In nucleotides, the CDR3 is TGTGCCAGCAGTTACGGCGCAGGTGGTTACGAGCAGTACTTC.

The V gene is TRBV19, the J gene TRBJ1-2, with 9 bases lining up with TRBD1. The CDR3 length is 17 residues. With 4 bases clipped from V and 4 bases from J, the junction kept 13 bases outside the gene matches. Germline CDR1 reads LNHDA; CDR2 reads SQIVND (reference sequence). The CDR3 nucleotides read TGTGCCAGTAGTAGGAGCGGGGACAGGGAAGCCCTCTATGGCTACACCTTC. Its translation: CASSRSGDREALYGYTF.

The chain has TRBV5-1 and TRBJ1-2, with D perhaps matching TRBD1 (6 bases). V was pared by 0 bases and J by 3 bases, with 12 bases between. This CDR3 is built from 15 residues. The germline V gene has CDR1 SGHRS and CDR2 YFSETQ. The CDR3 here is CASSLVPGVDYGYTF. As DNA, the CDR3 is TGCGCCAGCAGCTTGGTCCCAGGGGTTGACTATGGCTACACCTTC. Filled out from reference TRBV5-1 and TRBJ1-2, the complete variable domain reads KAGVTQTPRYLIKTRGQQVTLSCSPISGHRSVSWYQQTPGQGLQFLFEYFSETQRNKGNFPGRFSGRQFSNSRSEMNVSTLELGDSALYLCASSLVPGVDYGYTFGSGTRLTVV.

The rearrangement joins TRBV5-1 to TRBJ2-5; TRBD2 is a possible D gene (6 bases). V was cut by 4 bases and J by 2 bases, with 12 bases left in between. The CDR3 length is 14 residues. CDR1 is SGHRS and CDR2 is YFSETQ in the germline V gene. The CDR3 DNA reads as TGCGCCAGCAGCGGGGCCGGAGGGCAAGAGACCCAGTACTTC. Its protein is CASSGAGGQETQYF. The full variable domain, completed using reference TRBV5-1 and TRBJ2-5, is KAGVTQTPRYLIKTRGQQVTLSCSPISGHRSVSWYQQTPGQGLQFLFEYFSETQRNKGNFPGRFSGRQFSNSRSEMNVSTLELGDSALYLCASSGAGGQETQYFGPGTRLLVL.

The chain joins TRBV28 to TRBJ1-1; a weak D match, TRBD1 (5 bases). With 5 bases removed from V and 1 base from J, the gap between germline ends came to 17 bases. Germline V gene sequence: CDR1 MDHEN, CDR2 SYDVKM. CDR3 size: 16 residues. The CDR3 reads CASSTIYPQGNTEAFF. The CDR3 region has the DNA TGTGCCAGCAGTACCATATACCCCCAGGGGAACACTGAAGCTTTCTTT.

The V and J genes are TRBV5-1 and TRBJ1-2; D is uncertain. The CDR3 extends over 13 amino acids. Trimming removed 4 bases from V and 0 bases from J, with 7 bases in between. CDR1 SGHRS and CDR2 YFSETQ come from the germline V gene. This CDR3 is CASSLSTNYGYTF. In nucleotides, the CDR3 is TGCGCCAGCAGCCTCAGTACTAACTATGGCTACACCTTC.

This clone was recorded a few times. CDR3 protein: CASSEDRVKVGYTF. Written as DNA, the CDR3 is TGTGCCAGCAGTGAAGACAGGGTGAAGGTCGGCTACACCTTC. The rearrangement uses TRBV6-1 and TRBJ1-2; D may be TRBD1 (6 bases). The CDR3 runs to 14 residues. V lost 1 base, J lost 8 bases, and 14 bases lay in between. Germline lookup yields CDR1 MNHNS and CDR2 SASEGT.

This chain connects TRBV5-1 to TRBJ1-1; D is possibly TRBD1 (6 bases). This CDR3 region has 14 residues. The V end was cut by 4 bases, the J end by 0 bases, with 10 bases between. Germline CDR1 and CDR2: SGHRS and YFSETQ. The CDR3: CASSQDRLNTEAFF. The CDR3 coding sequence is TGCGCCAGCAGCCAGGACAGATTGAACACTGAAGCTTTCTTT.

The V and J genes are TRBV28 and TRBJ2-7; a possible D gene is TRBD2 (5 bases). The CDR3 has 15 amino acids. Germline CDR1 is MDHEN and CDR2 is SYDVKM. The V end was cut by 5 bases, the J end by 6 bases, with 20 bases between. The CDR3 region is CASSPATRGSSEQYF. CDR3 DNA sequence: TGTGCCAGCAGTCCCGCGACGCGCGGGTCGAGCGAGCAGTACTTC.

This chain uses TRBV6-4 with TRBJ2-1, with D perhaps TRBD1 (6 bases). The CDR3 totals 15 residues. The ends were cut back, 6 bases at V and 3 bases at J, with 15 bases in the middle. Germline values: CDR1 MRHNA, CDR2 SNTAGT. Here the CDR3 reads CASSLQGLNYNEQFF. CDR3 in DNA: TGTGCCAGCAGCCTACAGGGCCTGAACTACAATGAGCAGTTCTTC.